This is a list of T cell receptor beta chains from one sample in a study of blood T cell repertoires in COVID-19. Using immunoSEQ multiplex PCR, the repertoire was profiled, and TCRdb retains in-frame clones only, with some absent. Of approximately 230,000 clones listed, under 95% are singletons. Sequences were obtained from PBMCs or T cells enriched from blood (not recorded which). Every receptor here comes from a young woman who had recovered from COVID-19. Each CDR3 is given with its conserved first and last residue. A D gene is named only where the DNA matches it firmly. Expanded clones get a size class; other rows say once, few or many, or leave the size out.

V gene	clone size	J gene	D gene	CDR3 DNA	CDR3 protein
TRBV28	-	TRBJ1-1	-	TGTGCCAGCAGCCGAAACGCAGGTTTGACTGAAGCTTTCTTT	CASSRNAGLTEAFF
TRBV27	-	TRBJ1-1	TRBD1	TGTGCCAGCAGTTCGGCCCCAGGGGGCGTGGGAGCTTTCTTT	CASSSAPGGVGAFF
TRBV7-2	once	TRBJ2-7	-	TGTGCCAGCAGCCCGACAGGATACGAGCAGTACTTC	CASSPTGYEQYF
TRBV9	-	TRBJ2-3	-	TGTGCCAGCAGCGCACTAGGGACAGATACGCAGTATTTT	CASSALGTDTQYF
TRBV11-2	-	TRBJ1-5	-	TGTGCCAGCAGCTTAGAGGGGCCCAGCAATCAGCCCCAGCATTTT	CASSLEGPSNQPQHF
TRBV4-1	-	TRBJ1-3	TRBD1	TGCGCCAGCAGCCAAGAGGGGACAGGTATCCGCTCTGGAAACACCATATATTTT	CASSQEGTGIRSGNTIYF
TRBV28	-	TRBJ1-1	-	TGTGCCAGCACCCCTGGCGGGACTGAAGCTTTCTTT	CASTPGGTEAFF
TRBV4-2	few	TRBJ2-5	TRBD2	TGTGCCAGCAGCCAAGAACTTCAGCTAGCGGGGGTCGGTGAGACCCAGTACTTC	CASSQELQLAGVGETQYF
TRBV24-1	-	TRBJ1-5	-	TGTGCCACCAGTGAAAGTACAGGGCTCGGCAATCAGCCCCAGCATTTT	CATSESTGLGNQPQHF
TRBV14	-	TRBJ2-5	-	TGTGCCAGCAGCCAAAGAGGCTCGGCTAAAGAGACCCAGTACTTC	CASSQRGSAKETQYF
TRBV5-1	-	TRBJ1-2	-	TGCGCCAGCAGCCGCCCAGCGGTGGATGGCTACACCTTC	CASSRPAVDGYTF
TRBV6-1	-	TRBJ2-2	TRBD1	TGTGCCAGCAGTGAGCCCAGGGACAGGGTATTCTTCGGGGAGCTGTTTTTT	CASSEPRDRVFFGELFF
TRBV25-1	-	TRBJ1-1	TRBD1	TGTGCCAGCAGTGGGACAGGGACCTCAGCTGAAGCTTTCTTT	CASSGTGTSAEAFF
TRBV12-3/TRBV12-4	-	TRBJ1-2	-	TGTGCCAGCAGTAGGACAGCCTATGGCTACACCTTC	CASSRTAYGYTF
TRBV2	-	TRBJ1-1	-	TGTGCCAGCAGTGATCCGGACACTGAAGCTTTCTTT	CASSDPDTEAFF
TRBV24-1	-	TRBJ2-7	TRBD2	TGTGCCACCAGTGGTACCGGGACTAGAGCCTACGAGCAGTACTTC	CATSGTGTRAYEQYF
TRBV19	-	TRBJ2-7	-	TGTGCCAGTAGGACTCGGCCCCTTCAGTACTTC	CASRTRPLQYF
TRBV10-1	-	TRBJ1-1	TRBD1	TGCGCCAGCAGTGACAGGGACAGCCCTGAAGCTTTCTTT	CASSDRDSPEAFF
TRBV5-1	-	TRBJ2-7	-	TGCGCCAGCTCTCTGTCTGGCAACGAGCAGTACTTC	CASSLSGNEQYF
TRBV6-1	-	TRBJ2-3	-	TGTGCCAGCAGTGAAAGTAGCCACCGCACAGATACGCAGTATTTT	CASSESSHRTDTQYF
TRBV19	once	TRBJ1-5	TRBD1	TGTGCCAGTAGTGTTCAGGGGGCTCCTAGCAATCAGCCCCAGCATTTT	CASSVQGAPSNQPQHF
TRBV28	-	TRBJ2-2	TRBD2	TGTGCCAGCAGAAGCGGGAGGGGGAACACCGGGGAGCTGTTTTTT	CASRSGRGNTGELFF
TRBV2	few	TRBJ2-5	-	TGTGCCAGCAAAGGGGAAGAGACCCAGTACTTC	CASKGEETQYF
TRBV4-3	few	TRBJ2-7	-	TGCGCCAGCAGCCAAGATCAGGGGGGTGACACCTACGAGCAGTACTTC	CASSQDQGGDTYEQYF
TRBV7-2	-	TRBJ1-5	TRBD1	TGTGCCAGCAGCTTGGGGACAGCTGGATTCAGCAATCAGCCCCAGCATTTT	CASSLGTAGFSNQPQHF
TRBV9	-	TRBJ2-1	-	TGTGCCAGCACCCCTGGGGGGAACTCCTACAATGAGCAGTTCTTC	CASTPGGNSYNEQFF
TRBV7-3	-	TRBJ2-1	-	TGTGCCAGCAGCTTATGGGCAGGGGATGAGCAGTTCTTC	CASSLWAGDEQFF
TRBV3-1/TRBV3-2	-	TRBJ2-4	-	TGTGCCAGCAGCCTCCGAGGAGGGCCAAAAAACATTCAGTACTTC	CASSLRGGPKNIQYF
TRBV7-3	-	TRBJ1-5	-	TGTGCCAGCAGCTTAAGTCCGAATCAGCCCCAGCATTTT	CASSLSPNQPQHF
TRBV27	-	TRBJ1-3	-	TGTGCCAGCAGTTTCACCTACTCTGGAAACACCATATATTTT	CASSFTYSGNTIYF
TRBV27	-	TRBJ2-7	TRBD1	TGTGCCAGCAGTTACCGACAGGGGACCTACGAGCAGTACTTC	CASSYRQGTYEQYF
TRBV7-3	-	TRBJ2-3	-	TGTGCCAGCAGCTTAACCCCTTCGCCTACTAGCACAGATACGCAGTATTTT	CASSLTPSPTSTDTQYF
TRBV18	-	TRBJ2-6	TRBD2	TGTGCCAGCTCACACCCGGGGGGGGCTGGGGCCAACGTCCTGACTTTC	CASSHPGGAGANVLTF
TRBV7-4	-	TRBJ2-3	-	TGTGCCAGCAGCATTAGCGGAAGCACAGATACGCAGTATTTT	CASSISGSTDTQYF
TRBV27	-	TRBJ2-1	TRBD2	TGTGCCAGCAGTTTATCGCGGGAGGGGCAGTTCTTC	CASSLSREGQFF
TRBV10-3	-	TRBJ1-4	-	TGTGCCATCAGTGCGGGGTTCTGGGAAAAACTGTTTTTT	CAISAGFWEKLFF
TRBV5-4	-	TRBJ2-1	-	TGTGCCAGCAGGATCGGGTATAAGGATGAGCAGTTCTTC	CASRIGYKDEQFF